This entry lists 9 T cell receptor beta chains sequenced from one sample in a study of T cells in localized non-small cell lung cancer. The assay was immunoSEQ multiplex PCR, and TCRdb's table has in-frame clones only and misses some. In the table there are about 12,000 clones, around four fifths of which are singletons. The sequencing used peripheral blood, collected before any cancer treatment. Receptors were obtained from a male donor at least 60 years old with stage I squamous cell lung carcinoma.

The chain carries TRBV28 and TRBJ2-7; 7 nucleotides align to TRBD2. There are 13 residues in the CDR3. Germline loops: CDR1 MDHEN, CDR2 SYDVKM. With 5 bases clipped from V and 2 bases from J, the junction kept 3 bases outside the gene matches. CDR3 sequence (DNA): TGTGCCAGCAGTCTAGCGGCCCCCTACGAGCAGTACTTC. Translating gives CASSLAAPYEQYF.

This chain connects TRBV6-1 to TRBJ1-2; D gene uncertain. The CDR3 is 12 amino acids. Germline loops: CDR1 MNHNS, CDR2 SASEGT. V was pared by 7 bases and J by 2 bases, with 8 bases between. The CDR3 DNA sequence: TGTGCCAGCAAAAAGGAAAACTATGGCTACACCTTC. Protein sequence: CASKKENYGYTF.

This sequence joins TRBV14 and TRBJ2-1; D not resolved. The CDR3 runs 13 residues. V was pared by 0 bases and J by 9 bases, with 9 bases between. Germline CDR1 and CDR2: SGHDN and FVKESK. The CDR3 nucleotides read TGTGCCAGCAGCCAAGATCTGACGGTTGAGCAGTTCTTC. Its translation: CASSQDLTVEQFF.

The V call is TRBV28, the J call TRBJ2-7; D possibly corresponds to TRBD2 (6 bases). This CDR3 has 14 amino acids. Between the trimmed V and J ends, which lost 3 bases and 4 bases, there was a span of 13 bases. The germline gives CDR1 MDHEN, CDR2 SYDVKM. CDR3 amino acids: CASSFGRTTYEQYF. DNA for the CDR3: TGTGCCAGCAGTTTCGGGAGAACTACTTACGAGCAGTACTTC.

This chain uses TRBV5-5 with TRBJ2-7; no firm D call. The CDR3 totals 12 residues. CDR1 SGHKS and CDR2 YYEKEE come from the germline V gene (reference sequence). The V and J ends lost 1 base and 4 bases respectively, with 6 bases between them. CDR3 residues: CASSLLIYEQYF. CDR3 bases: TGTGCCAGCAGCTTGCTGATTTACGAGCAGTACTTC.

The CDR3 nucleotides are TGTGCCAGCACTCCATCAGCGGGAGTCGGCTATGAGCAGTTCTTC. Translating it yields CASTPSAGVGYEQFF. The chain is built from TRBV25-1 and TRBJ2-1, with 8 bases identical to TRBD2. Looked up from germline, CDR1 is MGHDK and CDR2 is SYGVNS. The CDR3 runs 15 residues. With 7 bases clipped from V and 8 bases from J, the junction kept 13 bases outside the gene matches.

The CDR3 region has the DNA TGCAGCGTTGAAATTCTCGGACAGGGGGACTACGAGCAGTACTTC. Its protein product is CSVEILGQGDYEQYF. This sequence joins TRBV29-1 and TRBJ2-7, with 10 bases fitting TRBD1. The CDR3 runs 15 residues. Trimming at V came to 2 bases and at J to 3 bases, leaving 7 bases not matched to a gene. Germline V gives CDR1 SQVTM, CDR2 ANQGSEA.

This chain uses TRBV5-1 with TRBJ1-3; D is uncertain. The CDR3 extends over 14 amino acids. Germline CDR1 SGHRS, CDR2 YFSETQ. V was pared by 4 bases and J by 3 bases, with 11 bases between. This CDR3 is CASSGRGGGNTIYF. The CDR3 nucleotides read TGCGCCAGCAGCGGGCGGGGAGGTGGAAACACCATATATTTT. Filled out from reference TRBV5-1 and TRBJ1-3, the complete variable domain reads KAGVTQTPRYLIKTRGQQVTLSCSPISGHRSVSWYQQTPGQGLQFLFEYFSETQRNKGNFPGRFSGRQFSNSRSEMNVSTLELGDSALYLCASSGRGGGNTIYFGEGSWLTVV.

The chain uses TRBV30 and TRBJ2-7; D uncertain. The V gene lost 1 base and the J gene lost 7 bases, with 11 bases spanning the gap. The CDR3 runs to 12 residues. Per the germline V gene, CDR1 is GTSNPN and CDR2 is SVGIG (reference sequence). CDR3 in amino acids: CAWSGMTWEQYF. CDR3 coding DNA: TGTGCCTGGAGTGGGATGACTTGGGAGCAGTACTTC. Complete variable domain (other parts from reference TRBV30 and TRBJ2-7): SQTIHQWPATLVQPVGSPLSLECTVEGTSNPNLYWYRQAAGRGLQLLFYSVGIGQISSEVPQNLSASRPQDRQFILSSKKLLLSDSGFYLCAWSGMTWEQYFGPGTRLTVT.